This T cell receptor (beta chain) was found in a study of immune evolution from preneoplasia to lung adenocarcinoma. Study-level results: From normal lung to invasive adenocarcinoma, top clone frequencies appeared to decrease. Clonality was highest in normal lung, lower in later-stage lesions apparently.

Between the mid-2010s and the late 2010s, patients underwent resection in Japan or China. Histologic diagnosis was independently verified by two lung pathologists. The V gene lost 5 bases and the J gene lost 5 bases, with 8 bases spanning the gap. This CDR3 has 12 amino acids. CDR1 is SGHAT and CDR2 is FQNNGV in the germline V gene. The protocol was immunoSEQ multiplex PCR, while the TCRdb copy is restricted to in-frame clones and leaves out a portion. Here the sample spans about 5,500 clones, roughly 69% being singletons. Notes on this clone: Its specificity is not known.

This sequence originates from an elderly person with lung adenocarcinoma. The V gene is TRBV11-2, the J gene TRBJ2-3, with unresolved D. The specimen sequenced was FFPE adjacent normal lung tissue. The CDR3 is CASSPRVDTQYF. The CDR3 DNA reads as TGTGCCAGCAGCCCAAGGGTAGATACGCAGTATTTT.